A single sample gave rise to the 20 T cell receptor beta chains below, sequenced in a study of spatial heterogeneity in lung cancer. Time point indicated: sample taken at primary tumor resection. Tumor, nontumor lung or frozen PBMC supplied whole RNA that was sequenced unsorted. TCRdb re-analysed the 5' RACE reads in MiXCR, keeping a single row per CDR3 protein. The sample consists of under 100,000 distinct CDR3 sequences, approximately 8.6% of them appearing once. Sequencing was performed on PBMCs, taken at surgery. Receptors originate from a male donor with early-stage non-small cell lung cancer.

This clonotype was picked up many times. The rearrangement links TRBV30 to TRBJ2-1; D ambiguous. The CDR3 is 11 residues long. From germline, CDR1 is GTSNPN and CDR2 SVGIG (reference sequence). The germline V and J ends were trimmed by 8 bases and 7 bases, with 12 bases remaining between them. CDR3 sequence reads: CAQKFVNEQFF. CDR3 in DNA: TGTGCCCAAAAGTTTGTAAATGAGCAGTTCTTC.

This clonotype was seen repeatedly, ten times or more. This chain links TRBV20-1 with TRBJ2-2; D might be TRBD1 (5 bases). CDR3 size: 13 residues. Germline V gives CDR1 DFQATT, CDR2 SNEGSKA (reference sequence). V was shortened by 3 bases and J by 1 base, with 6 bases between the two germline ends. Here the CDR3 reads CSARTVNTGELFF. The DNA of the CDR3 is TGCAGTGCTAGGACAGTGAACACCGGGGAGCTGTTTTTT.

The J gene is TRBJ2-7, the V gene TRBV25-1; D is unresolved. Germline V lookup: CDR1 MGHDK, CDR2 SYGVNS. The CDR3 has 13 residues. The V end was cut by 3 bases, the J end by 3 bases, with 9 bases between. CDR3 residues: CASSEGGIYEQYF. The CDR3, as DNA: TGTGCCAGCAGTGAGGGCGGAATCTACGAGCAGTACTTC.

This clonotype appeared a few times. The V call is TRBV5-1, the J call TRBJ1-5; 9 bases are a match to TRBD1. Germline-derived CDR1 and CDR2 are SGHRS and YFSETQ. CDR3 length: 15 amino acids. Trimming at V came to 4 bases and at J to 4 bases, leaving 6 bases not matched to a gene. CDR3 sequence reads: CASSLAGTGNQPQHF. CDR3 sequence (DNA): TGCGCCAGCAGCCTGGCCGGGACAGGGAATCAGCCCCAGCATTTT.

The chain carries TRBV29-1 and TRBJ1-3, with D perhaps matching TRBD1 (5 bases). The V and J ends lost 4 bases and 4 bases respectively, with 11 bases between them. Germline assignment: CDR1 SQVTM and CDR2 ANQGSEA. The CDR3 extends over 13 amino acids. The CDR3 nucleotides are TGCAGCGTTGGTGACAGTTTGGGAAACACCATATATTTT. Its protein product is CSVGDSLGNTIYF.

The V call is TRBV20-1, the J call TRBJ1-1; 7 bases line up with TRBD1. CDR3 size: 13 residues. Trimming removed 6 bases from V and 1 base from J; junction bases left unmatched: 5. Germline CDR1 is DFQATT and CDR2 is SNEGSKA (reference sequence). The DNA for the CDR3 is TGCAGTGCACAACAGGGGCCGAACACTGAAGCTTTCTTT. Encoded protein: CSAQQGPNTEAFF.

V and J are TRBV10-3 and TRBJ2-3; the match to TRBD1 covers 7 bases. Germline CDR1 and CDR2: ENHRY and SYGVKD. The CDR3 length is 13 residues. J lost 2 bases, V lost 10 bases, and 6 bases had no gene match. The CDR3 here is CATGTALTDTQYF. CDR3 DNA sequence: TGTGCCACCGGGACAGCGCTCACAGATACGCAGTATTTT.

The chain is built from TRBV6-2 or TRBV6-3 and TRBJ2-5, with 9 nucleotides matching TRBD2. The J segment lost 0 bases and the V segment lost 3 bases, leaving 8 bases of the junction unmatched. The germline V gene encodes CDR1 MNHEY and CDR2 SVGEGT. The CDR3 runs to 17 residues. CDR3 DNA sequence: TGTGCCAGCAGTTATTCTGCCCAGCGGGGGGACCAAGAGACCCAGTACTTC. This translates into CASSYSAQRGDQETQYF.

In this sample, this clonotype turned up a few times. The genes are TRBV7-9 and TRBJ1-1; 7 bases are a match to TRBD1. Germline V gene data show CDR1 as SEHNR and CDR2 as FQNEAQ (reference sequence). The CDR3 loop spans 15 amino acids. V was clipped by 5 bases and J by 3 bases; unmatched bases: 9. The CDR3 coding sequence is TGTGCCAGCAGCCCCAGACGTCAGGGGGACACTGAAGCTTTCTTT. It is translated as CASSPRRQGDTEAFF.

Many counts were recorded for this clonotype. V and J are TRBV20-1 and TRBJ2-7; D may match TRBD1 or TRBD2 (5 bases each). V was shortened by 5 bases and J by 4 bases, with 18 bases between the two germline ends. Looked up from germline, CDR1 is DFQATT and CDR2 is SNEGSKA (reference sequence). This CDR3 contains 14 residues. The CDR3 loop is CSALNQGALYEQYF. The CDR3 nucleotides read TGCAGTGCTCTCAATCAGGGAGCACTGTACGAGCAGTACTTC.

In this sample, this clonotype turned up many times. The chain has TRBV29-1 and TRBJ2-7; no definite D call. V was pared by 2 bases and J by 0 bases, with 14 bases between. The CDR3 is 15 residues long. In germline, CDR1 is SQVTM, CDR2 ANQGSEA. The CDR3 reads CSVELGSSSSYEQYF. In DNA form, the CDR3 reads TGCAGCGTTGAATTGGGTTCCTCCAGCTCCTACGAGCAGTACTTC.

This clonotype was seen ten or more times. The chain combines TRBV29-1 with TRBJ1-5; no clear D. V was cut by 8 bases and J by 5 bases, with 19 bases left in between. The CDR3 is 14 residues long. Germline V gene sequence: CDR1 SQVTM, CDR2 ANQGSEA. The CDR3 coding sequence is TGCAGCCGCCGCTCGGGGAGGAGTGATCAGCCCCAGCATTTT. It specifies CSRRSGRSDQPQHF.

This clonotype was detected only a few times. CDR3 nucleotides: TGTGCCAGCAGCTTAGCGCCAACAGGGGGTGCAGATACGCAGTATTTT. Its translation is CASSLAPTGGADTQYF. The chain joins TRBV7-2 to TRBJ2-3, with 8 bases that match TRBD1. Germline V gene data show CDR1 as SGHTA and CDR2 as FQGNSA. The V segment lost 0 bases and the J segment 4 bases; nucleotides outside the gene matches: 6. The CDR3 spans 16 residues.

This clonotype appeared a few times. The V call is TRBV7-2, the J call TRBJ2-3, with D perhaps TRBD2 (6 bases). V was trimmed by 7 bases and J by 3 bases, leaving 14 bases between them. The germline V gene encodes CDR1 SGHTA and CDR2 FQGNSA. The CDR3 is 14 amino acids. This CDR3 reads CASTDRRATDTQYF. The CDR3 DNA follows: TGTGCCAGCACCGACCGGAGGGCGACAGATACGCAGTATTTT.

The chain employs TRBV5-1 and TRBJ1-1; D gene ambiguous. The V gene's germline CDR1 is SGHRS and CDR2 YFSETQ. The length of the CDR3 is 15 residues. V was pared by 4 bases and J by 3 bases, with 16 bases between. This CDR3 is CASSPSPGPHTEAFF. The CDR3 nucleotides are TGCGCCAGCAGCCCTAGTCCTGGTCCGCACACTGAAGCTTTCTTT.

This clonotype appeared a few times. The chain combines TRBV6-2 or TRBV6-3 with TRBJ2-5, with 7 bases identical to TRBD2. Germline-derived CDR1 and CDR2 are MNHEY and SVGEGT. V trimming: 7 bases; J trimming: 1 base; junction bases outside the gene matches: 6. This CDR3 has 14 residues. The CDR3 protein is CASTRGGGQETQYF. CDR3 bases: TGTGCCAGCACCAGAGGCGGGGGCCAAGAGACCCAGTACTTC.

This clonotype was seen at least ten times. This chain links TRBV7-9 with TRBJ1-1; 9 bases are shared with TRBD1. Germline lookup yields CDR1 SEHNR and CDR2 FQNEAQ (reference sequence). CDR3 length equals 13 residues. The junction had 4 bases not matched to a gene; V was cut back by 5 bases and J by 6 bases. In DNA, the CDR3 is TGTGCCAGCAGCCGGGGGGACAGGGCTGAAGCTTTCTTT. The encoded protein is CASSRGDRAEAFF.

This clonotype was seen many times. The chain carries TRBV3-1 and TRBJ1-1; maybe TRBD1 (5 bases). The V end was cut by 0 bases, the J end by 5 bases, with 16 bases between. The CDR3 covers 16 residues. Germline assignment: CDR1 LGHDT and CDR2 YNNKEL (reference sequence). The CDR3 nucleotides read TGTGCCAGCAGCCAAGATCGGCGCAGGGCACGAACTGAAGCTTTCTTT. This gives the protein CASSQDRRRARTEAFF.

The rearrangement uses TRBV7-2 and TRBJ2-3; no clear D. Germline CDR1 SGHTA, CDR2 FQGNSA. V was pared by 1 base and J by 8 bases, with 10 bases between. This CDR3 spans 13 amino acids. The DNA of the CDR3 is TGTGCCAGCAGCTTAGGTCGAGCCGCTACGCAGTATTTT. Its translation: CASSLGRAATQYF.

This clonotype was recorded many times. The V call is TRBV6-1, the J call TRBJ2-1, with D maybe TRBD2 (6 bases). Germline assignment: CDR1 MNHNS and CDR2 SASEGT. Trimming left V 0 bases short and J 9 bases short, with 12 bases between. CDR3 length: 14 amino acids. CDR3 DNA sequence: TGTGCCAGCAGTGAAGCGCTAAGGAGGGGTGAGCAGTTCTTC. The encoded protein is CASSEALRRGEQFF.